The source of this T cell receptor beta chain is a study of cytomegalovirus exposure and HLA in healthy donors. Overall study: Inside one of the first data releases sat around 80 million unique TCRs taken from HLA-typed donors.

To note about this clone: Its target is unknown.

PCR amplification relied on 60 Vbeta primers (plus 13 Jbeta primers). Profiling relied on immunoSEQ multiplex PCR, and the TCRdb table lists in-frame clones only, not all of them. The sample contains about 300,000 clones, roughly 89% of which appear only once. Findings of the study overall: Some public TCRs appeared in many individuals, while most sequences were rare.

Specimen: PBMCs. This receptor was obtained from a middle-aged man in good health and CMV-seropositive.

DNA for the CDR3: TGTGCCAGCATGGGGCAGGGGGGTGATGAAAAACTGTTTTTT. It codes for CASMGQGGDEKLFF. The chain combines TRBV6-6 with TRBJ1-4, with 7 bases aligning to TRBD1. CDR1 and CDR2 from the germline V gene are MNHNY and SVGAGI (reference sequence). CDR3 length: 14 amino acids. V lost 7 bases to trimming and J lost 6 bases; unmatched junction nucleotides: 8.